The rows below give T cell receptor beta chains drawn from one sample of a study of beta chain features in type 1 diabetes. TCRdb's table, derived via immunoSEQ multiplex PCR, lists solely in-frame clones and lacks some. The table lists roughly 450,000 clones, approximately 15% of them singletons. Sequencing was performed on naive CD4+ T cells from blood. The receptors stem from a young man in good health. The CDR3 runs from the conserved cysteine through the conserved F or W. Each record gives: D gene, J gene, clone size, V gene, CDR3 DNA, CDR3 protein. A D gene is named only where the DNA matches it firmly. Clone sizes are given selectively: once, few, many, or a class where the clone is expanded.

NA,TRBJ1-4,NA,TRBV5-1,TGCGCCAGCAGCTTGGCCCTGTCGGAGGGAGAAAAACTGTTTTTT,CASSLALSEGEKLFF
NA,TRBJ2-4,NA,TRBV4-1,TGCGCCAGCAGCCAAGGGACACAAAGAGACTTC,CASSQGTQRDF
NA,TRBJ1-5,few,TRBV6-5,TGTGCCAGCAGGCGTTACAGGGATCAGCCCCAGCATTTT,CASRRYRDQPQHF
NA,TRBJ2-1,NA,TRBV5-1,TGCGCCAGCAGCTTGGTGGTACAGAGGGCCAATGAGCAGTTCTTC,CASSLVVQRANEQFF
TRBD2,TRBJ2-1,NA,TRBV11-2,TGTGCCAGCAGCTGGACTAGCGGGGCTACGCACCATGAGCAGTTCTTC,CASSWTSGATHHEQFF
NA,TRBJ2-2,NA,TRBV7-9,TGTGCCAGCAGCCCCCAGGGCCTCGCGAACACCGGGGAGCTGTTTTTT,CASSPQGLANTGELFF
NA,TRBJ2-7,NA,TRBV29-1,TGCAGCGGAGCGATCAGGGGCGAGCAGTACTTC,CSGAIRGEQYF
NA,TRBJ2-1,NA,TRBV20-1,TGCTCGGGCTCTCGGAATGAGCAGTTCTTC,CSGSRNEQFF
NA,TRBJ2-4,NA,TRBV7-2,TGTGCCAGCAGCTCGGACAGCATTTTGCAAAAAAACATTCAGTACTTC,CASSSDSILQKNIQYF
TRBD2,TRBJ2-1,few,TRBV7-9,TGTGCCAGCAGCTTAGCGAGAAAACTAGCGGGTTTCCATGAGCAGTTCTTC,CASSLARKLAGFHEQFF
NA,TRBJ2-7,few,TRBV5-1,TGCGCCAGCAGCCTGCAGAAGCGCTACGAGCAGTACTTC,CASSLQKRYEQYF
NA,TRBJ2-1,NA,TRBV5-1,TGCGCCAGCAGCTTGCAGGCGGGCAGCTCCTACAATGAGCAGTTCTTC,CASSLQAGSSYNEQFF